Listed here is a single T cell receptor (beta chain). Its antigen is still unknown. The assay was immunoSEQ multiplex PCR, and TCRdb's table has in-frame clones only and misses some. The sample contains approximately 15,000 clones, 70% to 90% of which appear only once. Germline values: CDR1 SGHTA, CDR2 FQGTGA. V was shortened by 5 bases and J by 5 bases, with 20 bases between the two germline ends. The CDR3 consists of 16 residues. This sample is drawn from a study of graft-versus-host responses after intestinal transplantation. For the study at large: Each transplant was multivisceral, liver-intestinal, or isolated intestinal. All recipients were given anti-thymocyte globulin induction, and tacrolimus and steroids were then administered for around three years. Findings of the study overall: Some patients had graft-donor T cell macrochimerism, and their allografts showed high graft-versus-host to host-versus-graft clonal ratios. Recipient marrow held GvH clones, some first seen in ileum or blood.

The chain recombines TRBV7-3 with TRBJ2-3, with a tentative D call TRBD2 (6 bases). This sequence originates from a human patient who received an intestinal transplant, so some T cells may come from the graft donor. The source material was bone marrow, sampled roughly 120 days after intestinal transplantation. The CDR3 DNA sequence: TGTGCCAGCAGCAACACCGAATCGGGAGTCATAGATACGCAGTATTTT. Its protein is CASSNTESGVIDTQYF.